This T cell receptor (beta chain) was retrieved from a study of shared clonotypes between healthy human individuals. At the level of the study: Three plates each covered CD4 naive and memory; CD8 naive two, CD8 memory one.

The protocol was immunoSEQ multiplex PCR, while the TCRdb copy is restricted to in-frame clones and leaves out a portion. The table records some 2,000,000 clones, roughly 95% of them present only once. Germline V gene sequence: CDR1 LNHDA, CDR2 SQIVND (reference sequence). J lost 11 bases, V lost 5 bases, and 8 bases had no gene match. The CDR3 has 13 amino acids. Input material: naive CD4+ T cells sorted from blood. Subset given: CD45RA+ positively selected. The V gene is TRBV19, the J gene TRBJ1-1, with 10 bases lining up with TRBD1. This sequence originates from a man between 18 and 29 years old in good health. The CDR3 sequence is CASSSQTGGDAFF. In DNA, the CDR3 is TGTGCCAGTAGTTCTCAGACAGGGGGCGATGCTTTCTTT. The full variable domain, in which reference TRBV19 and TRBJ1-1 provide the parts outside the CDR3, is DGGITQSPKYLFRKEGQNVTLSCEQNLNHDAMYWYRQDPGQGLRLIYYSQIVNDFQKGDIAEGYSVSREKKESFPLTVTSAQKNPTAFYLCASSSQTGGDAFFGQGTRLTVV.